This entry lists 32 T cell receptor beta chains sequenced from one sample in a study of T cell changes during pregnancy in multiple sclerosis. Profiling relied on immunoSEQ multiplex PCR, and the TCRdb table lists in-frame clones only, not all of them. This sample carries tens of thousands of clones, 90% of them seen once, and the ten largest clones take 0.35% to 0.5%. Specimen: CD4+ T cells from peripheral blood mononuclear cells, collected in the second trimester of pregnancy. All receptors derive from a female donor with multiple sclerosis, enrolled in a pregnancy study.

Turning to this clone: The sample contains more than one DNA sequence encoding this CDR3. The CDR3 loop is CASSRTSGNYNEQFF. DNA for the CDR3: TGTGCCAGTAGTAGGACTAGCGGGAACTACAATGAGCAGTTCTTC. V usage is TRBV19 and J usage is TRBJ2-1; TRBD2 matches at 12 bases. This CDR3 is built from 15 residues. CDR1 and CDR2 from the germline V gene are LNHDA and SQIVND (reference sequence). The J segment lost 3 bases and the V segment lost 4 bases, leaving 1 base of the junction unmatched.

V gene TRBV19 combines with J gene TRBJ2-2; perhaps TRBD2 as D (6 bases). CDR1 LNHDA and CDR2 SQIVND come from the germline V gene (reference sequence). V dropped 10 bases and J dropped 3 bases, with 12 bases sitting between them. The CDR3 is made up of 13 amino acids. This CDR3 is CATSRRDTGELFF. CDR3 nucleotide sequence: TGTGCCACCAGCAGGAGGGACACCGGGGAGCTGTTTTTT.

This clone was seen just once. The chain carries TRBV5-1 and TRBJ2-1; 10 bases are a match to TRBD2. Germline CDR1 SGHRS, CDR2 YFSETQ. V was pared by 4 bases and J by 7 bases, with 11 bases of the junction left unmatched. This CDR3 has 16 amino acids. The CDR3 coding sequence is TGCGCCAGCAGCGTTTGGAGCGGGAGGGCTGGGAATGAGCAGTTCTTC. This encodes CASSVWSGRAGNEQFF.

V usage is TRBV30 and J usage is TRBJ2-7; no firm D call. CDR1 is GTSNPN, CDR2 SVGIG, per germline (reference sequence). V shed 4 bases and J shed 3 bases, with 7 bases lying between them. CDR3 length equals 11 residues. CDR3 amino acids: CAWTRNYEQYF. DNA of the CDR3: TGTGCCTGGACCAGGAACTACGAGCAGTACTTC.

The J gene is TRBJ1-4, the V gene TRBV6-5; possibly TRBD1 for D (6 bases). CDR3 length: 14 amino acids. Between the trimmed V and J ends, which lost 5 bases and 6 bases, there was a span of 13 bases. From germline, CDR1 is MNHEY and CDR2 SVGAGI. The CDR3 region has the DNA TGTGCCAGCAGTCCACAGGGATTCTATGAAAAACTGTTTTTT. This translates into CASSPQGFYEKLFF.

The chain links TRBV28 to TRBJ1-2, with D tentatively TRBD1 (5 bases). This CDR3 region has 15 residues. CDR1 is MDHEN and CDR2 is SYDVKM in the germline V gene. V was clipped by 6 bases and J by 1 base, with 15 bases between them. The CDR3: CASRLTARINYGYTF. CDR3 in DNA: TGTGCCAGCAGACTGACAGCCCGTATTAACTATGGCTACACCTTC.

The V gene is TRBV5-1, the J gene TRBJ2-7; D is perhaps TRBD1 (5 bases). CDR1 and CDR2 from the germline V gene are SGHRS and YFSETQ. CDR3 length equals 12 residues. V gave up 4 bases and J gave up 3 bases, with 8 bases separating them. CDR3 in DNA: TGCGCCAGCAGCCACGACAGCTACGAGCAGTACTTC. This gives the protein CASSHDSYEQYF.

This clone was found once. The V and J genes are TRBV29-1 and TRBJ1-1; D perhaps matches TRBD1 (6 bases). The germline gives CDR1 SQVTM, CDR2 ANQGSEA. There are 14 residues in the CDR3. V lost 5 bases to trimming and J lost 1 base, with 14 bases between them. In DNA form, the CDR3 reads TGCAGCGTTCAGGAACAGGGAAAGAACACTGAAGCTTTCTTT. Residues: CSVQEQGKNTEAFF.

The chain carries TRBV19 and TRBJ2-6, with D unclear. Trimming stripped 5 bases from V and 1 base from J, with 6 bases between. Germline V lookup: CDR1 LNHDA, CDR2 SQIVND (reference sequence). This CDR3 spans 14 amino acids. In DNA, the CDR3 is TGTGCCAGTAGTGTCCAGTCTGGGGCCAACGTCCTGACTTTC. Amino acid sequence: CASSVQSGANVLTF. The full variable domain, its missing parts supplied by reference TRBV19 and TRBJ2-6, is DGGITQSPKYLFRKEGQNVTLSCEQNLNHDAMYWYRQDPGQGLRLIYYSQIVNDFQKGDIAEGYSVSREKKESFPLTVTSAQKNPTAFYLCASSVQSGANVLTFGAGSRLTVL.

The V gene is TRBV5-1, the J gene TRBJ2-2; 8 nucleotides match TRBD1. Germline trimming cut 7 bases from V and 3 bases from J; bases unmatched to any gene: 8. CDR3 size: 15 residues. The V gene's germline CDR1 is SGHRS and CDR2 YFSETQ. The CDR3 DNA sequence: TGCGCCAGCCGGGCGGGACAGGTGGACACCGGGGAGCTGTTTTTT. This translates into CASRAGQVDTGELFF. Full variable domain (outside the CDR3, taken from reference TRBV5-1 and TRBJ2-2): KAGVTQTPRYLIKTRGQQVTLSCSPISGHRSVSWYQQTPGQGLQFLFEYFSETQRNKGNFPGRFSGRQFSNSRSEMNVSTLELGDSALYLCASRAGQVDTGELFFGEGSRLTVL.

CDR3 sequence: CASGLGQGGSSPLHF. The CDR3 coding sequence is TGTGCTAGTGGTCTAGGACAGGGAGGGTCTTCACCCCTCCACTTT. The rearrangement links TRBV12-5 to TRBJ1-6; 8 nucleotides align to TRBD1. The CDR3 has 15 amino acids. V lost 5 bases to trimming and J lost 9 bases; unmatched junction nucleotides: 9. Germline V gives CDR1 LGHNT, CDR2 FRNRAP.

V usage is TRBV6-1 and J usage is TRBJ2-2, with TRBD1 as a possible D gene (6 bases). CDR1 MNHNS and CDR2 SASEGT come from the germline V gene. The V end lost 7 bases, the J end lost 3 bases, and 12 bases lay between the germline ends. CDR3 size: 14 residues. Here the CDR3 reads CASTGQPYTGELFF. The CDR3 region has the DNA TGTGCCAGCACGGGACAACCTTACACCGGGGAGCTGTTTTTT.

This sequence joins TRBV6-1 and TRBJ2-5; tentatively, D is TRBD2 (5 bases). The germline V gene encodes CDR1 MNHNS and CDR2 SASEGT. This CDR3 spans 13 amino acids. Trimming removed 2 bases from V and 5 bases from J, with 9 bases in between. The CDR3 here is CASSEPIAETQYF. In DNA, the CDR3 is TGTGCCAGCAGTGAACCAATAGCGGAGACCCAGTACTTC.

This clone was recorded a few times. V and J are TRBV5-1 and TRBJ1-1; TRBD1 is a possible D gene (6 bases). The CDR3 has 15 residues. Trimming removed 3 bases at V and 2 bases at J, with 14 bases between. Germline-derived CDR1 and CDR2 are SGHRS and YFSETQ. CDR3 sequence: CASSWGGSVNTEAFF. The CDR3 bases are TGCGCCAGCAGCTGGGGGGGCAGCGTTAACACTGAAGCTTTCTTT.

The chain joins TRBV29-1 to TRBJ2-3; D remains ambiguous. This CDR3 has 12 amino acids. V shed 8 bases and J shed 2 bases, with 11 bases lying between them. The germline gives CDR1 SQVTM, CDR2 ANQGSEA. This CDR3 reads CSQSHYTDTQYF. In DNA form, the CDR3 reads TGCAGCCAGAGCCACTACACAGATACGCAGTATTTT.

The rearrangement uses TRBV7-2 and TRBJ2-7; possible D gene TRBD2, 5 bases. The ends were cut back, 1 base at V and 5 bases at J, with 6 bases in the middle. This CDR3 has 12 residues. Germline V gene data show CDR1 as SGHTA and CDR2 as FQGNSA. CDR3 in DNA: TGTGCCAGCAGCTTAGGTAGCGACGAGCAGTACTTC. It is translated as CASSLGSDEQYF.

This CDR3 reads CASTPGTLDWAFF. CDR3 sequence (DNA): TGTGCCAGCACCCCAGGTACCCTGGATTGGGCTTTCTTT. V is TRBV6-1 and J is TRBJ1-1, with D hard to call. The CDR3 is 13 residues long. Trimming stripped 7 bases from V and 11 bases from J, with 20 bases between. CDR1 and CDR2 (germline): MNHNS, SASEGT.

The chain joins TRBV12-5 to TRBJ2-3, with 7 bases aligning to TRBD2. This CDR3 has 14 amino acids. Germline loops: CDR1 LGHNT, CDR2 FRNRAP. The V gene end was trimmed by 9 bases and the J gene end by 6 bases; junction bases not matched to a gene: 12. CDR3 sequence reads: CASGRGEGLDTQYF. Here the CDR3 DNA reads TGTGCTAGCGGCCGGGGGGAGGGTCTCGATACGCAGTATTTT.

The chain has TRBV2 and TRBJ1-3, with 7 bases lining up with TRBD1. CDR3 length equals 14 residues. J was trimmed by 7 bases and V by 3 bases; bases with no gene match: 6. CDR1 and CDR2 from the germline V gene are SNHLY and FYNNEI. The CDR3 is CASSEETGRNTIYF. The CDR3 DNA follows: TGTGCCAGCAGTGAGGAGACAGGGAGGAACACCATATATTTT.

The chain has TRBV5-1 and TRBJ2-3, with TRBD2 matching over 7 bases. This CDR3 is 16 amino acids long. The junction had 11 bases not matched to a gene; V was cut back by 7 bases and J by 0 bases. CDR1 SGHRS and CDR2 YFSETQ come from the germline V gene. For the CDR3, the DNA is TGCGCCAGCTCCCCCAAGAGCGGGAAAAGCACAGATACGCAGTATTTT. Translated, it gives CASSPKSGKSTDTQYF.

The chain joins TRBV4-2 to TRBJ1-1; no definite D call. Trimming took off 5 bases at V and 8 bases at J, with 9 bases between the two ends. The CDR3 totals 11 residues. CDR1 and CDR2 from the germline V gene are LGHNA and YNFKEQ. In DNA, the CDR3 is TGTGCCAGCAGCGCTCGAGGGGAAGCTTTCTTT. It codes for CASSARGEAFF.

The gene calls are TRBV5-1 and TRBJ2-3; D ambiguous. There are 15 residues in the CDR3. Between the trimmed V and J ends, which lost 0 bases and 1 base, there was a span of 9 bases. The germline V gene encodes CDR1 SGHRS and CDR2 YFSETQ. The CDR3 region has the DNA TGCGCCAGCAGCTTGGACGAGCCCCGCACAGATACGCAGTATTTT. Its protein product is CASSLDEPRTDTQYF.

The CDR3 DNA sequence: TGTGCCAGCTCACCTAGCGCGGGACAGGGGACTGTGTTGGTCACCTTC. This codes for CASSPSAGQGTVLVTF. The J gene is TRBJ1-2, the V gene TRBV18; 10 positions agree with TRBD1. Germline assignment: CDR1 KGHSH and CDR2 LQKENI. With 3 bases clipped from V and 13 bases from J, the junction kept 17 bases outside the gene matches. This CDR3 is built from 16 residues.

The rearrangement links TRBV7-9 to TRBJ2-3; D gene ambiguous. Trimming shortened V by 1 base and J by 2 bases, and 7 bases separated the two germline ends. Germline loops: CDR1 SEHNR, CDR2 FQNEAQ (reference sequence). CDR3 size: 14 residues. In DNA, the CDR3 is TGTGCCAGCAGCTTAGGGAGCACCACAGATACGCAGTATTTT. It translates to CASSLGSTTDTQYF. Full variable domain (rest looked up from reference TRBV7-9 and TRBJ2-3): DTGVSQNPRHKITKRGQNVTFRCDPISEHNRLYWYRQTLGQGPEFLTYFQNEAQLEKSRLLSDRFSAERPKGSFSTLEIQRTEQGDSAMYLCASSLGSTTDTQYFGPGTRLTVL.

The rearrangement uses TRBV19 and TRBJ2-1; a possible D gene is TRBD1 (5 bases). Trimming left V 7 bases short and J 10 bases short, with 17 bases between. CDR1 and CDR2 from the germline V gene are LNHDA and SQIVND (reference sequence). CDR3 size: 13 residues. In DNA form, the CDR3 reads TGTGCCAGTAACCCTCAGGGTCTAGGAGAGCAGTTCTTC. This translates into CASNPQGLGEQFF.

The CDR3 loop is CASSQAVTSYNEQFF. The CDR3 DNA reads as TGTGCCAGCAGCCAGGCCGTCACCTCTTACAATGAGCAGTTCTTC. V gene TRBV7-2 combines with J gene TRBJ2-1, with D hard to call. Germline V lookup: CDR1 SGHTA, CDR2 FQGNSA. The CDR3 is 15 amino acids. V was pared by 5 bases and J by 4 bases, with 15 bases between.

V gene TRBV30 combines with J gene TRBJ2-3; D remains ambiguous. Germline CDR1 reads GTSNPN; CDR2 reads SVGIG (reference sequence). V dropped 7 bases and J dropped 4 bases, with 12 bases sitting between them. The CDR3 spans 12 residues. This CDR3 is CASSVGSDTQYF. The CDR3 DNA reads as TGTGCCTCGAGCGTCGGGTCAGATACGCAGTATTTT.

The chain uses TRBV4-2 and TRBJ2-7, with 10 bases lining up with TRBD2. The CDR3 totals 16 residues. From germline, CDR1 is LGHNA and CDR2 YNFKEQ. The ends lost 2 bases at V and 3 bases at J; junction bases unmatched: 7. This CDR3 is CASSQILAGSGYEQYF. CDR3 bases: TGTGCCAGCAGCCAAATACTAGCGGGATCCGGCTACGAGCAGTACTTC.

This chain joins TRBV2 and TRBJ1-5; tentatively, D is TRBD1 (5 bases). V lost 0 bases and J 5 bases, leaving 8 bases between the germline ends. This CDR3 spans 14 amino acids. CDR1 and CDR2 from the germline V gene are SNHLY and FYNNEI. DNA of the CDR3: TGTGCCAGCAGTGAAGCACAGGTAGATCAGCCCCAGCATTTT. As protein: CASSEAQVDQPQHF.

The CDR3 DNA follows: TGTGCCAGCAGTTTTCCCCGGGGAGGGAGCTCCTACGAGCAGTACTTC. This gives the protein CASSFPRGGSSYEQYF. The genes are TRBV28 and TRBJ2-7; TRBD2 agrees at 7 bases. Trimming took 3 bases from V and 0 from J; bases not matched to a gene: 8. CDR1 MDHEN and CDR2 SYDVKM come from the germline V gene. The CDR3 is made up of 16 amino acids.

This clone was recorded only once. The gene calls are TRBV5-4 and TRBJ2-3, with a possible D match to TRBD1 (5 bases). With 2 bases removed from V and 1 base from J, the gap between germline ends came to 8 bases. The CDR3 consists of 14 residues. CDR1 is SGHNT, CDR2 YYREEE, per germline (reference sequence). The CDR3 nucleotides read TGTGCCAGCAGCTTACCACAGGGCACAGATACGCAGTATTTT. Translation: CASSLPQGTDTQYF.

V is TRBV5-1 and J is TRBJ1-3; 7 nucleotides align to TRBD1. V dropped 0 bases and J dropped 0; count of bases not matched to a gene: 6. Germline assignment: CDR1 SGHRS and CDR2 YFSETQ. The CDR3 length is 17 residues. This CDR3 reads CASSLVGTVASGNTIYF. The CDR3 bases are TGCGCCAGCAGCTTGGTTGGGACAGTGGCCTCTGGAAACACCATATATTTT.